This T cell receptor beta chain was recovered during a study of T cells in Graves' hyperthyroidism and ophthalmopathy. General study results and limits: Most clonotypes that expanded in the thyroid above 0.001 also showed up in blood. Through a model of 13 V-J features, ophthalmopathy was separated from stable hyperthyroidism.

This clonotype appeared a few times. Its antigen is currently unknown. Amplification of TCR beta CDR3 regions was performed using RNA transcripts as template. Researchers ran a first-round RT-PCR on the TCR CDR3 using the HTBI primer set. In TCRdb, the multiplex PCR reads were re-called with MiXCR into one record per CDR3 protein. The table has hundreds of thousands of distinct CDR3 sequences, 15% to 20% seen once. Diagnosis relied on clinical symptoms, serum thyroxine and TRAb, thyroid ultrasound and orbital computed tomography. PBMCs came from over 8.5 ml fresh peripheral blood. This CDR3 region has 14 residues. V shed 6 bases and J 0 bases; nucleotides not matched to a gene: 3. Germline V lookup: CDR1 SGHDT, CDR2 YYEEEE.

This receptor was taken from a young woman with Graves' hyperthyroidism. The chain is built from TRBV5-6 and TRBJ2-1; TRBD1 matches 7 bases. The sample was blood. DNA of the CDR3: TGTGCCAGCATCGGACAGGCCTCCTACAATGAGCAGTTCTTC. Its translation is CASIGQASYNEQFF.